Included here is one T cell receptor beta chain sequence, with context. Its antigen is as yet unknown. The data were taken from a study of cytomegalovirus exposure and HLA in healthy donors. The PCR made use of 60 Vbeta and 13 Jbeta primers. Profiling relied on immunoSEQ multiplex PCR, and the TCRdb table lists in-frame clones only, not all of them. The table lists more than 85,000 clones, approximately 82% of them singletons, with roughly 1.2% in the top ten. Overall study findings and caveats: The study labeled 150 to 200 TCR beta chains cytomegalovirus-associated.

J was trimmed by 4 bases and V by 0 bases; bases with no gene match: 5. CDR1 and CDR2 (germline): LGHNA, YSLEER. CDR3 length: 16 residues. The V call is TRBV4-3, the J call TRBJ2-2, with 7 bases matching TRBD2. Sequenced material: PBMCs. This receptor was obtained from a woman in her late teens or twenties in good health and CMV-seronegative. CDR3 loop: CASSQDLGLGTGELFF. Written as DNA, the CDR3 is TGCGCCAGCAGCCAAGATCTAGGACTAGGCACCGGGGAGCTGTTTTTT.